A single sample is the source of the 28 T cell receptor beta chains below, sequenced in a study of T cells in Graves' hyperthyroidism and ophthalmopathy. Template material for amplifying TCR beta CDR3 regions consisted of RNA transcripts. First-round RT-PCR of the TCR CDR3 relied on the HTBI primer set. One entry per CDR3 protein, called by TCRdb with MiXCR from the multiplex PCR reads. The top ten hold roughly 53% of the sample, which has roughly 280,000 distinct CDR3 sequences, over 15% seen once. Sequenced: blood. The receptors come from a woman aged 60-70 years with Graves' ophthalmopathy.

The V and J genes are TRBV6-1 and TRBJ1-5; maybe TRBD1 (5 bases). Trimming left V 5 bases short and J 3 bases short, with 11 bases between. Germline assignment: CDR1 MNHNS and CDR2 SASEGT. CDR3 length equals 14 residues. Here the CDR3 DNA reads TGTGCCAGCAGTCCCAGGACACTCAATCAGCCCCAGCATTTT. Protein sequence: CASSPRTLNQPQHF.

In this sample, this clonotype turned up a few times. The V and J genes are TRBV6-2 or TRBV6-3 and TRBJ1-1, with 8 bases fitting TRBD1. The CDR3 totals 15 residues. Trimming removed 2 bases from V and 5 bases from J; junction bases left unmatched: 7. Looked up from germline, CDR1 is MNHEY and CDR2 is SVGEGT. The CDR3 loop is CASSYPGQGPTEAFF. CDR3 sequence (DNA): TGTGCCAGCAGTTACCCCGGACAGGGACCAACTGAAGCTTTCTTT.

The chain links TRBV6-2 or TRBV6-3 to TRBJ2-3; tentatively, D is TRBD1 (6 bases). CDR3 size: 13 residues. V was cut by 6 bases and J by 6 bases, with 13 bases left in between. The germline V gene encodes CDR1 MNHEY and CDR2 SVGEGT. The CDR3 DNA is TGTGCCAGCAGGCCTCCAGGGGCGGATACGCAGTATTTT. It codes for CASRPPGADTQYF.

The chain couples TRBV7-6 to TRBJ1-1; D is unclear. The germline V gene encodes CDR1 SGHVS and CDR2 FNYEAQ. This CDR3 is 13 amino acids long. V was trimmed by 4 bases and J by 4 bases, leaving 10 bases between them. CDR3 protein: CASSSRGSTEAFF. The CDR3 bases are TGTGCCAGCAGCTCAAGAGGAAGCACTGAAGCTTTCTTT.

In this sample, this clonotype turned up many times. The V and J genes are TRBV20-1 and TRBJ2-2, with D perhaps matching TRBD1 (5 bases). V was trimmed by 3 bases and J by 0 bases, leaving 14 bases between them. CDR3 length equals 16 residues. Germline-derived CDR1 and CDR2 are DFQATT and SNEGSKA (reference sequence). CDR3: CSASSQGRPNTGELFF. In nucleotides, the CDR3 is TGCAGTGCTAGTTCTCAGGGAAGACCGAACACCGGGGAGCTGTTTTTT.

This clonotype came up many times. This chain links TRBV20-1 with TRBJ2-1; TRBD1 matches 11 bases. The CDR3 loop spans 16 amino acids. Germline lookup yields CDR1 DFQATT and CDR2 SNEGSKA (reference sequence). The V and J ends lost 6 bases and 2 bases, in that order; junction bases with no gene match: 9. The CDR3 DNA sequence: TGCAGTGCCGTCCCTATGGGACAGGGGGCCTACAATGAGCAGTTCTTC. Its protein is CSAVPMGQGAYNEQFF.

This clonotype was found a few times. The J gene is TRBJ2-1, the V gene TRBV19; D is possibly TRBD2 (5 bases). The germline gives CDR1 LNHDA, CDR2 SQIVND (reference sequence). CDR3 length: 15 amino acids. V lost 3 bases and J lost 5, with 14 bases in between. CDR3 DNA: TGTGCCAGTAGTATGGTAACAGCGGATAACAATGAGCAGTTCTTC. Translating it yields CASSMVTADNNEQFF.

Ten or more counts support this clonotype. The CDR3 loop is CASSLRTGRNTEAFF. CDR3 coding DNA: TGTGCCAGCAGCCTAAGGACAGGGAGGAACACTGAAGCTTTCTTT. The chain has TRBV11-2 and TRBJ1-1; 8 bases are a match to TRBD1. Unmatched junction bases numbered 6, after V lost 5 bases and J lost 1 base. CDR1 is SGHAT, CDR2 FQNNGV, per germline. The CDR3 extends over 15 amino acids.

This clonotype was detected only a few times. This rearrangement joins TRBV7-3 to TRBJ2-5; D possibly corresponds to TRBD2 (6 bases). V shed 0 bases and J shed 5 bases, with 13 bases lying between them. The CDR3 loop spans 15 amino acids. Per germline, CDR1 SGHTA and CDR2 FQGTGA. The CDR3 sequence: CASSLTSGGTETQYF. The DNA for the CDR3 is TGTGCCAGCAGCTTAACTAGCGGAGGGACGGAGACCCAGTACTTC.

This clonotype was seen at least ten times. The chain has TRBV9 and TRBJ1-2; 8 nucleotides match TRBD1. CDR1 is SGDLS, CDR2 YYNGEE, per germline. CDR3 length: 15 residues. The V gene end was trimmed by 2 bases and the J gene end by 4 bases; junction bases not matched to a gene: 7. The CDR3 DNA follows: TGTGCCAGCAGCGTCGGACAGGGAAGGGGCTATGGCTACACCTTC. This translates into CASSVGQGRGYGYTF.

Only a few counts were recorded for this clonotype. The chain joins TRBV7-3 to TRBJ2-1, with D possibly being TRBD2 (5 bases). The germline CDR1 and CDR2 sequences are SGHTA and FQGTGA. This CDR3 comprises 15 residues. Trimming took off 5 bases at V and 8 bases at J, with 19 bases between the two ends. CDR3 region: CASSPHSSGSDEQFF. CDR3 sequence (DNA): TGTGCCAGCAGCCCCCATTCGTCGGGTAGCGATGAGCAGTTCTTC.

V and J are TRBV3-1 and TRBJ2-3; 7 bases match TRBD2. The CDR3 contains 16 residues. Germline loops: CDR1 LGHDT, CDR2 YNNKEL (reference sequence). V shed 4 bases and J 1 base; nucleotides not matched to a gene: 8. The CDR3: CASSLKYRGGTDTQYF. The CDR3 DNA sequence: TGTGCCAGCAGCCTAAAATATCGGGGGGGCACAGATACGCAGTATTTT.

This clonotype was detected only a few times. This rearrangement joins TRBV6-1 to TRBJ1-2, with D unresolved. Trimming pared 9 bases from V and 1 base from J, leaving 9 bases between. Germline assignment: CDR1 MNHNS and CDR2 SASEGT. CDR3 size: 12 residues. The CDR3 region is CASAQFNYGYTF. As DNA, the CDR3 is TGTGCCAGTGCTCAGTTTAACTATGGCTACACCTTC.

This clonotype was recorded at least ten times. The gene calls are TRBV28 and TRBJ2-3; D call uncertain. Germline V gene lookup returns CDR1 MDHEN and CDR2 SYDVKM. This CDR3 spans 15 amino acids. Trimming left V 6 bases short and J 4 bases short, with 17 bases between. Written as DNA, the CDR3 is TGTGCCAGCAGCCCCCCGACATCACAGTCAGATACGCAGTATTTT. Its protein product is CASSPPTSQSDTQYF.

In its sample, this clonotype was seen a few times. J is TRBJ2-1 and V is TRBV7-2; TRBD2 aligns across 7 bases. Germline CDR1 is SGHTA and CDR2 is FQGNSA. CDR3 length: 16 amino acids. J gave up 1 base and V 3 bases, and 6 bases lay outside the gene matches. CDR3 in amino acids: CASSFRGEGSYNEQFF. Written as DNA, the CDR3 is TGTGCCAGCAGCTTTCGGGGGGAAGGATCCTACAATGAGCAGTTCTTC.

The sample holds many counts of this clonotype. This chain connects TRBV2 to TRBJ1-4; TRBD1 might be the D (5 bases). Germline CDR1 and CDR2: SNHLY and FYNNEI. The length of the CDR3 is 13 residues. With 5 bases removed from V and 3 bases from J, the gap between germline ends came to 7 bases. The CDR3 loop reads CASSRQPNEKLFF. The CDR3 DNA is TGTGCCAGCAGTAGACAGCCTAATGAAAAACTGTTTTTT. Using reference TRBV2 and TRBJ1-4 for the parts outside the CDR3, the full variable domain is EPEVTQTPSHQVTQMGQEVILRCVPISNHLYFYWYRQILGQKVEFLVSFYNNEISEKSEIFDDQFSVERPDGSNFTLKIRSTKLEDSAMYFCASSRQPNEKLFFGSGTQLSVL.

This clonotype was counted at least ten times. The rearrangement uses TRBV19 and TRBJ1-5; TRBD1 aligns across 8 bases. Unmatched junction bases numbered 7, after V lost 3 bases and J lost 6 bases. CDR3 size: 15 residues. Germline assignment: CDR1 LNHDA and CDR2 SQIVND (reference sequence). The CDR3 DNA follows: TGTGCCAGTAGTATCGCAGGGGGCGGTTTTCAGCCCCAGCATTTT. Translated: CASSIAGGGFQPQHF.

This clonotype was counted a few times. The genes are TRBV6-1 and TRBJ2-7; D call uncertain. The CDR3 extends over 13 amino acids. V lost 7 bases and J lost 3, with 13 bases in between. CDR1 MNHNS and CDR2 SASEGT come from the germline V gene. This chain's CDR3 is CASNVQIGYEQYF. DNA for the CDR3: TGTGCCAGCAATGTTCAAATCGGCTACGAGCAGTACTTC.

The chain links TRBV19 to TRBJ1-5, with D maybe TRBD1 (5 bases). There are 15 residues in the CDR3. V lost 7 bases and J lost 2, with 15 bases in between. Germline V gene data show CDR1 as LNHDA and CDR2 as SQIVND (reference sequence). The CDR3 loop is CASKPPGRGNQPQHF. The CDR3 DNA reads TGTGCCAGTAAACCTCCGGGACGAGGCAATCAGCCCCAGCATTTT.

This clonotype was seen a single time. The rearrangement uses TRBV6-1 and TRBJ1-1; D ambiguous. Germline CDR1 and CDR2: MNHNS and SASEGT. V was cut by 6 bases and J by 1 base, with 12 bases left in between. The CDR3 length is 14 residues. The CDR3 reads CASRPPERNTEAFF. CDR3 nucleotides: TGTGCCAGCAGACCCCCCGAACGGAACACTGAAGCTTTCTTT.

The sample holds many counts of this clonotype. The chain employs TRBV19 and TRBJ2-1, with unresolved D. The V gene's germline CDR1 is LNHDA and CDR2 SQIVND (reference sequence). The V gene lost 6 bases and the J gene lost 3 bases, with 15 bases spanning the gap. This CDR3 comprises 15 residues. The CDR3 DNA reads as TGTGCCAGTAGGACGGGCCCTGAATTCTACAATGAGCAGTTCTTC. This sequence encodes CASRTGPEFYNEQFF.

This clonotype appeared once. This may be a read error, as it is one base from a much larger clone. This rearrangement joins TRBV12-3 or TRBV12-4 to TRBJ2-7; D is undetermined. This CDR3 is 13 amino acids long. Written as DNA, the CDR3 is TGTTCCAGCAGGCACCGGGTGATGGGCGAGCAGTACTTC. Amino acid sequence: CSSRHRVMGEQYF.

This clonotype showed up many times. This chain joins TRBV9 and TRBJ2-7; D may be TRBD1 (5 bases). This CDR3 comprises 15 residues. Trimming took 0 bases from V and 2 from J, leaving 12 bases between them. The germline CDR1 and CDR2 sequences are SGDLS and YYNGEE. CDR3 bases: TGTGCCAGCAGCGTAGTTCCCGACAGCCCCTACGAGCAGTACTTC. This encodes CASSVVPDSPYEQYF.

This clonotype was counted once. A single base separates this from a much larger clone, so it may be a read error. This sequence joins TRBV28 and TRBJ1-5, with a tentative D call TRBD1 (6 bases). This CDR3 region has 19 residues. V was pared by 7 bases and J by 0 bases, with 25 bases between. The germline gives CDR1 MDHEN, CDR2 SYDVKM. The CDR3 region is CASIILQGPPLYSNQPQHF. CDR3 DNA sequence: TGTGCCAGCATTATACTACAGGGCCCTCCCTTATATAGCAATCAGCCCCAGCATTTT.

This clonotype was found a few times. This chain links TRBV5-6 with TRBJ1-2, with TRBD1 matching 7 bases. The V segment lost 0 bases and the J segment 6 bases; nucleotides outside the gene matches: 5. Germline lookup yields CDR1 SGHDT and CDR2 YYEEEE. This CDR3 is built from 14 residues. The CDR3 region is CASSLAQGGDGYTF. The CDR3 DNA reads TGTGCCAGCAGCTTGGCCCAGGGGGGAGATGGCTACACCTTC.

Many counts were recorded for this clonotype. V gene TRBV20-1 combines with J gene TRBJ1-5; D gene unclear. The ends were cut back, 0 bases at V and 0 bases at J, with 12 bases in the middle. The CDR3 length is 16 residues. The germline gives CDR1 DFQATT, CDR2 SNEGSKA (reference sequence). The CDR3 protein is CSARDWRLDSNQPQHF. For the CDR3, the DNA is TGCAGTGCTAGAGATTGGAGGTTAGATAGCAATCAGCCCCAGCATTTT.

In this sample, this clonotype turned up many times. CDR3 DNA sequence: TGCAGTGCTAGGAGAGATTCATCAACCACTGAAGCTTTCTTT. Translating it yields CSARRDSSTTEAFF. The chain couples TRBV20-1 to TRBJ1-1; D is uncertain. The CDR3 has 14 amino acids. Trimming took off 3 bases at V and 4 bases at J, with 15 bases between the two ends. From germline, CDR1 is DFQATT and CDR2 SNEGSKA (reference sequence).

A remark on this clonotype: Germline is not matched at one junction end, which may reflect a read error. The gene calls are TRBV28 and TRBJ2-2, with 7 bases fitting TRBD2. The CDR3 spans 10 residues. Germline-derived CDR1 and CDR2 are MDHEN and SYDVKM. The CDR3 loop is CASSRGELFF. For the CDR3, the DNA is TGTGCCAGCAGCCGGGGGGAACTGTTTTTT.